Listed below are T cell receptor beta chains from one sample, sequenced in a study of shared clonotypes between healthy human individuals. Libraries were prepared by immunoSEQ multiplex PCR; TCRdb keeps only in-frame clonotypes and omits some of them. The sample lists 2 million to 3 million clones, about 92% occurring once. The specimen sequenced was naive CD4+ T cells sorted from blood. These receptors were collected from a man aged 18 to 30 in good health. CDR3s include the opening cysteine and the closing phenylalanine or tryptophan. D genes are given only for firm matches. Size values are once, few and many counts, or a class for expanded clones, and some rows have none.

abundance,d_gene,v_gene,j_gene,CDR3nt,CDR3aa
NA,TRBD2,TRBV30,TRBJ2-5,TGTGCCTGGAGGGCCGAGGCGGGACTAGCCTACAAGTACTTC,CAWRAEAGLAYKYF
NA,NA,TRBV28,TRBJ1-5,TGTGCCAACGGAGCCGCCAATCAGCCCCAGCATTTT,CANGAANQPQHF
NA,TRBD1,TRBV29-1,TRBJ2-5,TGCAGCACCTCCGGGACAGGGGGCGTCTTGGGGACCCAGTACTTC,CSTSGTGGVLGTQYF
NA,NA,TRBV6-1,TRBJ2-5,TGTGCCAGCAGTGTAAACAGGGCAGGCCAAGAGACCCAGTACTTC,CASSVNRAGQETQYF
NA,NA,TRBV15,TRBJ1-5,TGTGCCACCAGCAAAACGAGGGCAAATCAGCCCCAGCATTTT,CATSKTRANQPQHF
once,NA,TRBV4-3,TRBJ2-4,TGCGCCAGCAGCCAAGAAACGCTATCAAATAAAAACATTCAGTACTTC,CASSQETLSNKNIQYF
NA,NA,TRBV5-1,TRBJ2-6,TGCGCCAGCAGCTTGGATGCCTCTGGGGCCAACGTCCTGACTTTC,CASSLDASGANVLTF
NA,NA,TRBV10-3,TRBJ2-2,TGTGCCACCAATGGGAACCGGGAAGCCGGGGAGCTGTTTTTT,CATNGNREAGELFF
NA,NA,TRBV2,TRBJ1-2,TGTGCCAGTTCGACCCGGGGTTCGGCGTCCCACGGCTACACCTTC,CASSTRGSASHGYTF
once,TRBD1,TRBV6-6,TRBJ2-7,TGTGCCAGCAGTTACTCGACAGGGTACGAGCAGTACTTC,CASSYSTGYEQYF
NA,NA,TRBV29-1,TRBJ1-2,TGCAGCGTTGGAGCAGGAGAGTACACCTTC,CSVGAGEYTF
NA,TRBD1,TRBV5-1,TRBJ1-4,TGCGCCAGCAGCCCGGGACAGCGGAATGAAAAACTGTTTTTT,CASSPGQRNEKLFF
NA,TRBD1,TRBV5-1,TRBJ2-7,TGCGCCAGCAGCGCTGGGACAGGCGAGTTAGAGCAGTACTTC,CASSAGTGELEQYF
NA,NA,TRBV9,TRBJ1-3,TGTGCCAGCAGCGTAGCTACGAGGTCTGGGGGAGGAAACACCATATATTTT,CASSVATRSGGGNTIYF
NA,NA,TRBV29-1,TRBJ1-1,TGCAGCGCCGCGCTGGGAACGAACACTGAAGCTTTCTTT,CSAALGTNTEAFF
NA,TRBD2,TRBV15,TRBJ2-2,TGTGCCACCAGCATTATGAGCGGGGGTACCACCGGGGAGCTGTTTTTT,CATSIMSGGTTGELFF
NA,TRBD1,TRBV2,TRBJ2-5,TGTGCCAGCAGCGGACAGGGGCCCTTGGGGACCCAGTACTTC,CASSGQGPLGTQYF
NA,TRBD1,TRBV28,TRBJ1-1,TGTGCCAGCAGGTCACCCCTGGGGACAGGACCGAACACTGAAGCTTTCTTT,CASRSPLGTGPNTEAFF
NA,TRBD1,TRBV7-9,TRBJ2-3,TGTGCCAGCAGCTTAGATGGGACAGGGGTAGATACGCAGTATTTT,CASSLDGTGVDTQYF
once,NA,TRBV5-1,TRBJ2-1,TGCGCCAGCAGCTTGGGAGACTCTAGGGAGCAGTTCTTC,CASSLGDSREQFF
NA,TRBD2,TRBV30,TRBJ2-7,TGTGCCTGGAGTGTACGGGGGCTAGCGGGAGGAGGGGAGCAGTACTTC,CAWSVRGLAGGGEQYF
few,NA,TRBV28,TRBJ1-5,TGTGCCAGTTACGCCTTTTCCAATCAGCCCCAGCATTTT,CASYAFSNQPQHF
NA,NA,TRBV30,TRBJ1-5,TGTGCCTGGAGTGCCGAAACTCAAGGGGCCCAGCATTTT,CAWSAETQGAQHF
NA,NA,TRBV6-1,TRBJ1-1,TGTGCCAGCAGTGAATTGGCCAGGATAGTCACTGAAGCTTTCTTT,CASSELARIVTEAFF
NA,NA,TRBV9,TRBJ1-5,TGTGCCAGCAGTACCCCCGGGGGGCCCCAGCATTTT,CASSTPGGPQHF
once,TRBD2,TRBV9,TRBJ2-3,TGTGCCAGCAGTGTGACTAGCGGCACAGATACGCAGTATTTT,CASSVTSGTDTQYF
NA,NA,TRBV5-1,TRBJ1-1,TGCGCCAGCAGGCTTGGGGCGGAGAACACTGAAGCTTTCTTT,CASRLGAENTEAFF
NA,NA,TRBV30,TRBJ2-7,TGTGCCTGGGCCCCTAGTGGGTACGAGCAGTACTTC,CAWAPSGYEQYF
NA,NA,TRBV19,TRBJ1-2,TGTGCCAGTAGTATAAGTGCAGGCCGAGCTAACTATGGCTACACCTTC,CASSISAGRANYGYTF
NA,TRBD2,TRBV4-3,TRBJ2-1,TGCGCCAGCAGCCAAGATATTGGGACTAGATATGGGCAGTTCTTC,CASSQDIGTRYGQFF
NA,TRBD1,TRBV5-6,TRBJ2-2,TGTGCCAGCAGCTTACTTGGGCAGGGGGACACCGGGGAGCTGTTTTTT,CASSLLGQGDTGELFF
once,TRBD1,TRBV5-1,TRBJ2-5,TGCGCCAGCAGCTCTCAAGGACAGGGGGGAGTAGAGACCCAGTACTTC,CASSSQGQGGVETQYF
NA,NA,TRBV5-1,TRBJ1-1,TGCGCCAGCAGCCCTTCGACTTTAGCGGTGAACACTGAAGCTTTCTTT,CASSPSTLAVNTEAFF
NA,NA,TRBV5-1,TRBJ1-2,TGCGCCAGCAGCTCGGACGCGGCTAACTATGGCTACACCTTC,CASSSDAANYGYTF
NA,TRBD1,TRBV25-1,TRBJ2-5,TGTGCCAGCAGCTCCCGGGACAGGGGACGTGAGACCCAGTACTTC,CASSSRDRGRETQYF
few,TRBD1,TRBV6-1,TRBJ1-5,TGTGCCAGCAGTGAGAGGGGGCGGTTTCAGCCCCAGCATTTT,CASSERGRFQPQHF
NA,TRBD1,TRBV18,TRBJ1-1,TGTGCCAGCTCACCTCGTTCCGGGACAGGTGACACTGAAGCTTTCTTT,CASSPRSGTGDTEAFF
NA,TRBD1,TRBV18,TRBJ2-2,TGTGCCAGCCCCGGGACAGGGAGCACCGGGGAGCTGTTTTTT,CASPGTGSTGELFF
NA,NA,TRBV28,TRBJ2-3,TGTGCCAGCACCTCAGGGGGGGTGGCAGATACGCAGTATTTT,CASTSGGVADTQYF
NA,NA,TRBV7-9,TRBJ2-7,TGTGCCAGCAGCCCCGGGGGCCCAATGGTACGGCAGTACTTC,CASSPGGPMVRQYF